This T cell receptor (beta chain) was found in a study of T cell responses to AZD1222 COVID-19 vaccine listed by TCRdb under 2021. General notes on the study: TCR sequencing covered more than 230 trial participants: 200 to 210 given two doses of AZD1222 and 26 given two doses of MenACWY control vaccine. Trial participants were enrolled into age subgroups of 18-55, 56-69 and 70-plus years, which contained around 150, 29 and 61 TCR-sequenced participants, respectively.

The full study reports these points: Conclusions about previously exposed vaccinees were limited because only six or seven AZD1222 recipients were SARS-CoV-2 seropositive at baseline. No day 14 peak-response samples were available, so repertoires were characterized only after the peak T cell response. The whole spike protein was spanned by vaccine-associated CD4 TCRs, and dominant responses were seen in regions 160-218 and 743-854. In the small 56-69-year group, the increase in depth fell short of significance, most likely because of low power. Participants were mostly white British and included more females than males, and it was suggested by the authors that clonal diversity may have been underestimated. Epitopes outside the regions mutated in the B.1.351 and B.1.1.7 variants were reportedly recognized by nearly half of the unique spike-specific TCRs. After two AZD1222 doses, both the breadth and the depth of spike-specific TCRs were significantly higher than at day 0 and than in MenACWY recipients.

Including the terminal cysteine and phenylalanine, the CDR3 comprises 15 residues. The CDR3 DNA has 45 bases and is translated from base 1. The germline V and J ends show losses of 1 base and 9 bases respectively, and no gene match explains 8 bases of the junction. The germline V gene gives CDR1 as SGHTA and CDR2 as FQGNSA. Explained via the paper, the time point label denotes: about 28 days (+/-7) after the second vaccine dose. AZD1222 recipients given second doses at about 4 weeks or at about 12 weeks were pooled, since spike-specific TCR depth and breadth were not found to differ between the two schedules. Vaccinee samples came from UK trials COV001 and COV002, including a single-blind randomized controlled phase 2/3 trial of AZD1222 (ChAdOx1 nCoV-19) in healthy adults. For TCRbeta chain sequencing, PBMC samples were collected from trial participants at day 0 and at day 28 after the second dose.

About this clone: This receptor's antigen is unknown. Base qualities are missing; no much larger clone stands one base away.

The CDR3 regions of human TCRbeta chains were subjected to immunosequencing. Under the source paper's analysis protocol: TCRs in the repertoires were matched against a reference library of SARS-CoV-2-specific TCRs that had been generated with the MIRA antigen-specificity platform. Breadth meant the fraction of unique TCRs that were SARS-CoV-2-associated, whereas depth meant the fraction of total T cells that were SARS-CoV-2-associated. Using the MIRA data, every spike-specific TCR was mapped to the spike region that the TCR reacted to and assigned to either a CD4 or a CD8 class. Log10-transformed breadth and depth values were compared by one-way ANOVA with Sidak's multiple comparisons tests. In its TCRdb copy, this immuneACCESS table keeps in-frame sequences only and misses some clones. Where compared with another copy, unresolved V genes explain less than half of these, and the others have no known cause. The V and J calls and clone size are taken from that table; D and trimming were inferred from the DNA. The sample records about 120,000 clones, roughly 86% of which are singletons. The ten largest account for 3% of the sample.

The chain links TRBV7-2 with TRBJ2-1; 8 bases in the junction line up with TRBD2. Here the sequenced sample was peripheral blood, taken 28 days after the second AZD1222 dose. This clonotype was sampled from an adult who received the AZD1222 COVID-19 vaccine. Read as DNA, the sequence is TGTGCCAGCAGCTTAGTCGGGGGGGTCAAAGGTGAGCAGTTCTTC. Its coded protein is CASSLVGGVKGEQFF.